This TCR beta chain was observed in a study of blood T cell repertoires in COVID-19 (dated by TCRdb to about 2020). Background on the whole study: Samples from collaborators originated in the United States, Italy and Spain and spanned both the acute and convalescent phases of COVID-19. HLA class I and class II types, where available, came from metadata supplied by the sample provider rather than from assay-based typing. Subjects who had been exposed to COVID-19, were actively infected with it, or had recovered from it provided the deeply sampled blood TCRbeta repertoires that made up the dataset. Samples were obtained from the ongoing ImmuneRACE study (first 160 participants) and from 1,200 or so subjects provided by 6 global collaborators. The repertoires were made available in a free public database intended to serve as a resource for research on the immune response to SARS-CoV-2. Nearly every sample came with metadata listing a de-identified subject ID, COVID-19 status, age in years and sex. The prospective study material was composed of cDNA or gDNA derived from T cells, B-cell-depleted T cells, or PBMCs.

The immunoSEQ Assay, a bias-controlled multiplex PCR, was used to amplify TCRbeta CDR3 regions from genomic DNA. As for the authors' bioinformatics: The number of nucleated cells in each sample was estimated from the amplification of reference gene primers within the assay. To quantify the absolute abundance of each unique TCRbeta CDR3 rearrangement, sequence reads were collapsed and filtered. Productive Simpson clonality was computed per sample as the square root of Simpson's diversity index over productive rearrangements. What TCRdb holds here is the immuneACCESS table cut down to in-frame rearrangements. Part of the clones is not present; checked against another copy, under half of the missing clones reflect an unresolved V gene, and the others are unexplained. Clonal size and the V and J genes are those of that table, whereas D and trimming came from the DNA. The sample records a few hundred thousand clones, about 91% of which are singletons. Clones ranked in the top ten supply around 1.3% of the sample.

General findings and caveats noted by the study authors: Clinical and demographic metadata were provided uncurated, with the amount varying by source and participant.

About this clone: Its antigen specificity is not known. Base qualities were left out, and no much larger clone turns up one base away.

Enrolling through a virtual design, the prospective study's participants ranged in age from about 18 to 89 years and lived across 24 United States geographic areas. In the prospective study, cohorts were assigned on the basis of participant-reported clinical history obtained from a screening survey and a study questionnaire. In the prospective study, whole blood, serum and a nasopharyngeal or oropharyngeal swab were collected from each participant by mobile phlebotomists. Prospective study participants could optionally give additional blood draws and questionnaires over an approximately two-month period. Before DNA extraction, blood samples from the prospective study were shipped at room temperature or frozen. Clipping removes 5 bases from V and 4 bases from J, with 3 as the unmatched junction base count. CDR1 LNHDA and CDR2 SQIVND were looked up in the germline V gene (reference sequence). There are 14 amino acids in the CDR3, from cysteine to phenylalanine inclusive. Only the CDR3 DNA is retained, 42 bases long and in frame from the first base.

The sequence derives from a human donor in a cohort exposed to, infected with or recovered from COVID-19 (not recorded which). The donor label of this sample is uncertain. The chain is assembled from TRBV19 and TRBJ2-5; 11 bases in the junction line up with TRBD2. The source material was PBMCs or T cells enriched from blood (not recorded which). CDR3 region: CASSAGTSGETQYF. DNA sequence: TGTGCCAGTAGTGCCGGGACTAGCGGAGAGACCCAGTACTTC.